The next 31 T cell receptor beta chains were all read from a single sample in a study of T-cell memory formation after mild COVID-19 (dated by TCRdb to the early 2020s). Library preparation employed 5' RACE. The sequencer listed for this sample is Illumina NovaSeq 6000. TCRdb passed the public sequencing reads through fastp at Q25 and MiXCR, retaining productive beta sequences. Each entry merges the rows of one CDR3 protein and shows their most common DNA and genes. The sample data list around 200,000 distinct CDR3 sequences, and under 12% of these were observed just once. The top ten clonotypes cover 3% to 3.5% of the sample. The sequencing input was PBMCs or a T cell subset sorted from them (not recorded which). These TCRs come from a man aged 18-30 years who had mild COVID-19 (a few samples of this study predate the infection). The sample titles of this study are shuffled in the database, so cell type and time point are left out; the donor was told from shared clones.

This clonotype was counted many times. The chain carries TRBV12-3 or TRBV12-4 and TRBJ2-3; tentatively, D is TRBD1 or TRBD2 (5 bases each). The CDR3 is 15 amino acids. V lost 8 bases to trimming and J lost 6 bases, with 21 bases between them. As DNA, the CDR3 is TGTGCCAGCCGGGACGCGTCACAGATAAGGGATACGCAGTATTTT. It translates to CASRDASQIRDTQYF.

This sequence joins TRBV20-1 and TRBJ2-5, with 7 bases lining up with TRBD2. Germline CDR1 reads DFQATT; CDR2 reads SNEGSKA (reference sequence). This CDR3 has 14 amino acids. Losses at the gene ends were 6 bases for V and 5 bases for J; bases not matched to a gene: 12. The CDR3 is CSARPLTSRETQYF. The DNA for the CDR3 is TGCAGTGCCCGACCCCTGACTAGCAGGGAGACCCAGTACTTC.

This clonotype came up many times. This rearrangement joins TRBV4-3 to TRBJ1-2; D may be TRBD1 (5 bases). The CDR3 has 15 residues. Germline loops: CDR1 LGHNA, CDR2 YSLEER. The V end lost 0 bases, the J end lost 4 bases, and 12 bases lay between the germline ends. The CDR3 sequence is CASSQDAGSTYGYTF. The CDR3 DNA reads TGCGCCAGCAGCCAAGATGCAGGGTCGACCTATGGCTACACCTTC.

The V and J genes are TRBV9 and TRBJ2-5; D unresolved. Per the germline V gene, CDR1 is SGDLS and CDR2 is YYNGEE. This CDR3 comprises 15 residues. Trimming shortened V by 0 bases and J by 4 bases, and 13 bases separated the two germline ends. The CDR3 DNA is TGTGCCAGCAGCGTAGGGTCCTGGCAGGCAGAGACCCAGTACTTC. Protein sequence: CASSVGSWQAETQYF.

This clonotype has more than one count but fewer than ten. This chain links TRBV20-1 with TRBJ1-2; D not resolved. The CDR3 length is 13 residues. The germline V gene has CDR1 DFQATT and CDR2 SNEGSKA (reference sequence). V was shortened by 1 base and J by 4 bases, with 10 bases between the two germline ends. The CDR3 DNA reads TGCAGTGCTAGAGTTGGCACTTTCTATGGCTACACCTTC. This translates into CSARVGTFYGYTF.

This clonotype has more than one count but fewer than ten. The V gene is TRBV7-2, the J gene TRBJ1-1; TRBD1 matches 7 bases. The germline CDR1 and CDR2 sequences are SGHTA and FQGNSA. Unmatched junction bases numbered 5, after V lost 4 bases and J lost 3 bases. The CDR3 consists of 14 residues. The CDR3 loop is CASSSPGGDTEAFF. CDR3 sequence (DNA): TGTGCCAGCAGCTCACCAGGGGGGGACACTGAAGCTTTCTTT.

The J gene is TRBJ2-7, the V gene TRBV5-1, with TRBD1 matching over 9 bases. CDR1 SGHRS and CDR2 YFSETQ come from the germline V gene. The junction had 8 bases not matched to a gene; V was cut back by 3 bases and J by 7 bases. There are 14 residues in the CDR3. CDR3 residues: CASSWTGELGEQYV. As DNA, the CDR3 is TGCGCCAGCAGCTGGACAGGGGAATTGGGAGAGCAGTACGTC.

The chain recombines TRBV7-2 with TRBJ2-6; weak D call: TRBD2 (5 bases). The CDR3 length is 16 residues. Germline-derived CDR1 and CDR2 are SGHTA and FQGNSA. Trimming took off 2 bases at V and 2 bases at J, with 10 bases between the two ends. CDR3 sequence: CASSLYLATGANVLTF. The CDR3, as DNA: TGTGCCAGCAGCTTATATCTAGCCACTGGGGCCAACGTCCTGACTTTC.

The genes are TRBV7-2 and TRBJ1-2; 7 bases align to TRBD1. This CDR3 has 12 residues. Germline V lookup: CDR1 SGHTA, CDR2 FQGNSA. V was pared by 3 bases and J by 7 bases, with 2 bases of the junction left unmatched. This CDR3 is CASSLDRPGYTF. For the CDR3, the DNA is TGTGCCAGCAGCTTGGACAGGCCTGGCTACACCTTC.

The gene calls are TRBV5-6 and TRBJ2-2, with unresolved D. CDR1 is SGHDT and CDR2 is YYEEEE in the germline V gene. The germline V and J ends were trimmed by 2 bases and 3 bases, with 17 bases remaining between them. The CDR3 extends over 17 amino acids. CDR3 protein: CASSFLSGILYTGELFF. The CDR3 DNA reads TGTGCCAGCAGCTTTTTATCTGGTATATTATACACCGGGGAGCTGTTTTTT.

This clonotype came up many times. This chain connects TRBV4-2 to TRBJ2-5; the match to TRBD1 covers 7 bases. CDR3 length equals 17 residues. Trimming removed 4 bases from V and 5 bases from J; junction bases left unmatched: 16. CDR1 and CDR2 from the germline V gene are LGHNA and YNFKEQ. CDR3 DNA sequence: TGTGCCAGCAGCCTCCACCCCCGGGACAGCGCAGGGGAGACCCAGTACTTC. This encodes CASSLHPRDSAGETQYF.

This clonotype appeared a few times. The genes are TRBV5-1 and TRBJ2-3; tentative D call: TRBD1 (6 bases). This CDR3 has 15 amino acids. Looked up from germline, CDR1 is SGHRS and CDR2 is YFSETQ. V was trimmed by 2 bases and J by 0 bases, leaving 10 bases between them. CDR3: CASSFGGLSTDTQYF. The CDR3 nucleotides are TGCGCCAGCAGCTTTGGGGGCCTGAGCACAGATACGCAGTATTTT.

This rearrangement joins TRBV28 to TRBJ1-5, with a weak D call TRBD1 (6 bases). Germline loops: CDR1 MDHEN, CDR2 SYDVKM. The CDR3 is made up of 15 amino acids. V lost 5 bases and J lost 2, with 13 bases in between. CDR3 region: CASSPLGGGNQPQHF. In DNA, the CDR3 is TGTGCCAGCAGTCCCCTAGGGGGGGGCAATCAGCCCCAGCATTTT.

The chain recombines TRBV7-2 with TRBJ2-5, with D perhaps given as TRBD1 or TRBD2 (5 bases each). The CDR3 sequence is 13 residues long. CDR1 SGHTA and CDR2 FQGNSA come from the germline V gene. V shed 2 bases and J shed 4 bases, with 8 bases lying between them. CDR3 DNA: TGTGCCAGCAGCTTACCGGGGCTAGAGACCCAGTACTTC. Its translation is CASSLPGLETQYF.

The chain carries TRBV7-2 and TRBJ1-1; maybe TRBD1 (6 bases). Trimming pared 5 bases from V and 6 bases from J, leaving 13 bases between. Germline V gives CDR1 SGHTA, CDR2 FQGNSA. This CDR3 comprises 13 residues. The CDR3 is CASSQEGGSEAFF. The CDR3 DNA reads as TGTGCCAGCAGCCAAGAGGGGGGTTCTGAAGCTTTCTTT.

This clonotype has ten or more counts. The chain is built from TRBV5-1 and TRBJ2-3; D gene unclear. The CDR3 loop spans 14 amino acids. Trimming took off 2 bases at V and 2 bases at J, with 9 bases between the two ends. Germline CDR1 SGHRS, CDR2 YFSETQ. The CDR3 DNA sequence: TGCGCCAGCAGCTTCGGTAGCCCCACAGATACGCAGTATTTT. Translated, it gives CASSFGSPTDTQYF.

This clonotype was seen a few times. CDR3 region: CASSSYPGTSVSDTQYF. CDR3 bases: TGTGCCAGCAGCTCGTACCCCGGGACTAGCGTTTCAGATACGCAGTATTTT. The chain has TRBV11-2 and TRBJ2-3, with 10 bases fitting TRBD2. Trimming at V came to 4 bases and at J to 4 bases, leaving 11 bases not matched to a gene. The CDR3 length is 17 residues. Germline values: CDR1 SGHAT, CDR2 FQNNGV.

This clonotype was seen only a few times. The chain links TRBV7-2 to TRBJ1-6, with a weak D call TRBD1 (6 bases). Per the germline V gene, CDR1 is SGHTA and CDR2 is FQGNSA. The germline V and J ends were trimmed by 3 bases and 7 bases, with 7 bases remaining between them. There are 13 residues in the CDR3. The CDR3 protein is CASSFQGNSPLHF. The DNA for the CDR3 is TGTGCCAGCAGCTTCCAGGGGAATTCACCCCTCCACTTT.

This clonotype has more than one count but fewer than ten. The chain joins TRBV4-3 to TRBJ2-7; D not certain. This CDR3 spans 14 amino acids. Per the germline V gene, CDR1 is LGHNA and CDR2 is YSLEER. The V gene lost 0 bases and the J gene lost 2 bases, with 8 bases spanning the gap. This chain's CDR3 is CASSQDTGPYEQYF. In DNA, the CDR3 is TGCGCCAGCAGCCAAGATACTGGACCCTACGAGCAGTACTTC.

The chain joins TRBV18 to TRBJ2-7; D may be TRBD2 (6 bases). The CDR3 runs to 15 residues. Germline V gives CDR1 KGHSH, CDR2 LQKENI. Trimming stripped 1 base from V and 2 bases from J, with 12 bases between. CDR3 DNA sequence: TGTGCCAGCTCACCACGTGGAGGGATCCCCTACGAGCAGTACTTC. Protein product: CASSPRGGIPYEQYF. Full variable domain (rest looked up from reference TRBV18 and TRBJ2-7): NAGVMQNPRHLVRRRGQEARLRCSPMKGHSHVYWYRQLPEEGLKFMVYLQKENIIDESGMPKERFSAEFPKEGPSILRIQQVVRGDSAAYFCASSPRGGIPYEQYFGPGTRLTVT.

The CDR3 nucleotides are TGTGCCAGCAGTGAAGCTCGGCACGAGCAGTACGTC. Translating it yields CASSEARHEQYV. The chain combines TRBV2 with TRBJ2-7, with D unclear. Germline-derived CDR1 and CDR2 are SNHLY and FYNNEI. The CDR3 sequence is 12 residues long. The V gene lost 0 bases and the J gene lost 5 bases, with 5 bases spanning the gap.

For the CDR3, the DNA is TGCGCCAGCAGCCAAGATCTTAGGGGGTCTGGGGATACGCAGTATTTT. It is translated as CASSQDLRGSGDTQYF. The chain is built from TRBV4-1 and TRBJ2-3; D might be TRBD1 (6 bases). Between the trimmed V and J ends, which lost 0 bases and 6 bases, there was a span of 16 bases. Per germline, CDR1 MGHRA and CDR2 YSYEKL. The CDR3 contains 16 residues.

This chain uses TRBV7-9 with TRBJ2-2; D remains ambiguous. V lost 3 bases and J 5 bases, leaving 7 bases between the germline ends. The length of the CDR3 is 13 residues. From germline, CDR1 is SEHNR and CDR2 FQNEAQ (reference sequence). CDR3 bases: TGTGCCAGCAGCTTTCTAAGGACCGGGGAGCTGTTTTTT. This translates into CASSFLRTGELFF.

The V call is TRBV6-5, the J call TRBJ1-2, with TRBD1 as a possible D gene (6 bases). V lost 7 bases and J lost 8, with 14 bases in between. Germline V gene sequence: CDR1 MNHEY, CDR2 SVGAGI. This CDR3 has 12 amino acids. The CDR3: CASNQGGHGYTF. The CDR3 DNA follows: TGTGCCAGCAATCAAGGGGGTCACGGCTACACCTTC.

The chain employs TRBV6-6 and TRBJ1-6, with 11 bases identical to TRBD1. Germline CDR1 reads MNHNY; CDR2 reads SVGAGI (reference sequence). The V gene end was trimmed by 10 bases and the J gene end by 7 bases; junction bases not matched to a gene: 3. The CDR3 extends over 13 amino acids. For the CDR3, the DNA is TGTGCCACTGGACAGGGGGCGAATTCACCCCTCCACTTT. It encodes CATGQGANSPLHF.

The CDR3 DNA is TGTGCCAGCAGGGGACAGGGCGGGCACGCTTTCTTT. This codes for CASRGQGGHAFF. This sequence joins TRBV12-3 or TRBV12-4 and TRBJ1-1; 9 nucleotides agree with TRBD1. V gave up 6 bases and J gave up 11 bases; unmatched junction bases: 7. This CDR3 is 12 amino acids long.

The table lists this clonotype with a few counts. This rearrangement joins TRBV24-1 to TRBJ2-2, with 8 bases identical to TRBD1. This CDR3 comprises 17 residues. The junction had 7 bases not matched to a gene; V was cut back by 1 base and J by 4 bases. The germline V gene has CDR1 KGHDR and CDR2 SFDVKD. CDR3 sequence (DNA): TGTGCCACCAGTGATTTTGACAGGGGAGTAAGCACCGGGGAGCTGTTTTTT. This gives the protein CATSDFDRGVSTGELFF.

In its sample, this clonotype was seen a few times. The chain carries TRBV20-1 and TRBJ2-1; TRBD2 matches 8 bases. This CDR3 region has 19 residues. Germline assignment: CDR1 DFQATT and CDR2 SNEGSKA (reference sequence). The trim removed 2 bases at V and 2 bases at J, leaving 17 bases unmatched. CDR3 protein: CSARMPLSPGLGAYNEQFF. CDR3 nucleotides: TGCAGTGCTAGAATGCCCCTTTCGCCGGGACTAGGCGCCTACAATGAGCAGTTCTTC.

Only a few counts were recorded for this clonotype. The chain combines TRBV6-5 with TRBJ1-5; TRBD1 matches 11 bases. CDR1 and CDR2 from the germline V gene are MNHEY and SVGAGI. The junction had 12 bases not matched to a gene; V was cut back by 5 bases and J by 12 bases. CDR3 length equals 15 residues. The CDR3, as DNA: TGTGCCAGCAGTCCCCAGAGGGACAGGGGGTATCACCAGCATTTT. Translation gives CASSPQRDRGYHQHF.

This clonotype was seen a handful of times. The V gene is TRBV5-1, the J gene TRBJ1-5; the D gene is possibly TRBD1 (5 bases). The CDR3 is made up of 13 amino acids. Trimming took off 4 bases at V and 6 bases at J, with 11 bases between the two ends. The V gene's germline CDR1 is SGHRS and CDR2 YFSETQ. The CDR3 region is CASSRDVSQPQHF. The CDR3 DNA reads as TGCGCCAGCAGCCGGGACGTCAGTCAGCCCCAGCATTTT.

The sample holds many counts of this clonotype. This chain connects TRBV4-3 to TRBJ2-5; tentatively, D is TRBD1 (5 bases). The V gene's germline CDR1 is LGHNA and CDR2 YSLEER. With 5 bases removed from V and 5 bases from J, the gap between germline ends came to 12 bases. The CDR3 sequence is 13 residues long. DNA of the CDR3: TGCGCCAGCAGCTTGGACAAGAAGGAGACCCAGTACTTC. Its protein is CASSLDKKETQYF.